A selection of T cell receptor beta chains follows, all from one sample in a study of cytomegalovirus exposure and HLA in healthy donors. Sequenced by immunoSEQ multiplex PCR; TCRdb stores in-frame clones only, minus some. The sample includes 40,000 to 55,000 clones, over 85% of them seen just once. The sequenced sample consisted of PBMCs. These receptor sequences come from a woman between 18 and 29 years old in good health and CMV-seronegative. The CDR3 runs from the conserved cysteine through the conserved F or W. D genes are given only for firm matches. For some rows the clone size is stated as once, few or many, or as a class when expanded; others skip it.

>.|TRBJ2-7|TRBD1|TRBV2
CASSAGQGIEQYF
TGTGCCAGCAGTGCGGGACAGGGGATTGAGCAGTACTTC
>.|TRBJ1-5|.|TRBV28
CASTVQGAGQPQHF
TGTGCCAGCACGGTGCAAGGGGCTGGACAGCCCCAGCATTTT
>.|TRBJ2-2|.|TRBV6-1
CATGEQGNTGELFF
TGTGCCACGGGGGAGCAGGGTAACACCGGGGAGCTGTTTTTT
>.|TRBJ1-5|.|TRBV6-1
CASSATGYSNQPQHF
TGTGCCAGCAGTGCAACAGGGTACAGCAATCAGCCCCAGCATTTT
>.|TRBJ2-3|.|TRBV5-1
CASSRRFVADTQYF
TGCGCCAGCAGCCGGCGGTTTGTAGCAGATACGCAGTATTTT
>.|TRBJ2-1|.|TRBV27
CASSSGQLNEQFF
TGTGCCAGCAGTTCGGGACAACTCAATGAGCAGTTCTTC
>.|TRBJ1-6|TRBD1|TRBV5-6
CASSLIGTGDSPLHF
TGTGCCAGCAGCTTAATAGGGACAGGGGATTCACCCCTCCACTTT
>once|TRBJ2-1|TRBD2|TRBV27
CASTIGTSGRVIPNEQFF
TGTGCCAGCACTATCGGGACTAGCGGGAGGGTTATCCCGAATGAGCAGTTCTTC
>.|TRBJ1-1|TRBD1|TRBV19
CASSMDRGDTEAFF
TGTGCCAGTAGTATGGACAGGGGAGACACTGAAGCTTTCTTT
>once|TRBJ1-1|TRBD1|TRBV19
CASSYGTAYTEAFF
TGTGCCAGTAGTTACGGGACAGCATACACTGAAGCTTTCTTT
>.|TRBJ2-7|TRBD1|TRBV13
CASSVMGQSVNEQYF
TGTGCCAGCAGCGTTATGGGACAGTCGGTTAACGAGCAGTACTTC
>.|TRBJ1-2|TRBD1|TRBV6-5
CASSYSTGGDYGYTF
TGTGCCAGCAGTTACTCGACAGGGGGGGACTATGGCTACACCTTC
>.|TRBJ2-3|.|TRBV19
CASVGTSTDTQYF
TGTGCCAGTGTGGGGACTAGCACAGATACGCAGTATTTT
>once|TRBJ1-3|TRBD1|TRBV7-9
CASRPTQGATGNTIYF
TGTGCCAGCAGGCCTACACAGGGGGCCACTGGAAACACCATATATTTT